These T cell receptor beta chains were read from a single sample in a study of cytomegalovirus exposure and HLA in healthy donors. The assay was immunoSEQ multiplex PCR, and TCRdb's table has in-frame clones only and misses some. The table includes approximately 76,000 clones, 94% detected once. The sample comprised PBMCs. These receptor sequences come from a woman under 30 in good health and CMV-seronegative. Each CDR3 is given with its conserved first and last residue. D genes are given only for firm matches. A clone size is listed for some rows: how often the clone was seen (once, few, many), or a class if it is expanded.

d_gene: -; v_gene: TRBV2; abundance: -; j_gene: TRBJ2-3; CDR3nt: TGTGCCAGCCGATCGTCCCCGGGCACAGATACGCAGTATTTT; CDR3aa: CASRSSPGTDTQYF
d_gene: -; v_gene: TRBV6-5; abundance: -; j_gene: TRBJ2-3; CDR3nt: TGTGCCAGCAGTTACTCTCTAGACAGCACAGATACGCAGTATTTT; CDR3aa: CASSYSLDSTDTQYF
d_gene: -; v_gene: TRBV5-4; abundance: -; j_gene: TRBJ2-7; CDR3nt: TGTGCCAGCAGCTTGAATCCGAGCTCCTACGAGCAGTACTTC; CDR3aa: CASSLNPSSYEQYF
d_gene: -; v_gene: TRBV6-1; abundance: -; j_gene: TRBJ2-3; CDR3nt: TGTGCCAGCAGTGAAGGTCCAGGGGTACGAGATACGCAGTATTTT; CDR3aa: CASSEGPGVRDTQYF
d_gene: TRBD1; v_gene: TRBV10-3; abundance: once; j_gene: TRBJ2-7; CDR3nt: TGTGCCATCAGTGAGATCTCGACAGGGGGTGAGCAGTACTTC; CDR3aa: CAISEISTGGEQYF
d_gene: -; v_gene: TRBV19; abundance: -; j_gene: TRBJ1-5; CDR3nt: TGTGCCAGTAGTATCAGGGATAGCAATCAGCCCCAGCATTTT; CDR3aa: CASSIRDSNQPQHF
d_gene: TRBD1; v_gene: TRBV2; abundance: -; j_gene: TRBJ2-2; CDR3nt: TGTGCCAGCAGGGGGCCCACAGGGGACGCGAACACCGGGGAGCTGTTTTTT; CDR3aa: CASRGPTGDANTGELFF
d_gene: TRBD1; v_gene: TRBV7-8; abundance: -; j_gene: TRBJ2-7; CDR3nt: TGTGCCAGCAGCAAGACAGGGGTCTCCTACGAGCAGTACTTC; CDR3aa: CASSKTGVSYEQYF
d_gene: -; v_gene: TRBV7-2; abundance: -; j_gene: TRBJ2-7; CDR3nt: TGTGCCAGCAGCCCTGCCAGGGGCTCCTACGAGCAGTACTTC; CDR3aa: CASSPARGSYEQYF
d_gene: TRBD2; v_gene: TRBV2; abundance: -; j_gene: TRBJ2-7; CDR3nt: TGTGCCAGCAGTCTCCCGCCCCCGGGACTAGCGGGCGGCGAAACCTACGAGCAGTACTTC; CDR3aa: CASSLPPPGLAGGETYEQYF
d_gene: TRBD2; v_gene: TRBV11-2; abundance: -; j_gene: TRBJ2-3; CDR3nt: TGTGCCAGCAGCTCGTTAACGGGACTAGCGGTCACAGATACGCAGTATTTT; CDR3aa: CASSSLTGLAVTDTQYF
d_gene: TRBD2; v_gene: TRBV9; abundance: -; j_gene: TRBJ2-6; CDR3nt: TGTGCCAGCAGCGTAGCTACTTTGGGACTAGGAACTGGGGCCAACGTCCTGACTTTC; CDR3aa: CASSVATLGLGTGANVLTF
d_gene: -; v_gene: TRBV7-2; abundance: -; j_gene: TRBJ1-6; CDR3nt: TGTGCCAGCAGCCCCCGTTTAGGAGGAGGACCCCTCCACTTT; CDR3aa: CASSPRLGGGPLHF
d_gene: -; v_gene: TRBV2; abundance: -; j_gene: TRBJ1-5; CDR3nt: TGTGCCAGCAGTGAAGCGCAACGGGTCCGCGGGCAGCCCCAGCATTTT; CDR3aa: CASSEAQRVRGQPQHF
d_gene: -; v_gene: TRBV4-1; abundance: -; j_gene: TRBJ1-5; CDR3nt: TGCGCCAGCAGCCAACTCCAACAGATAGATCAGCCCCAGCATTTT; CDR3aa: CASSQLQQIDQPQHF
d_gene: -; v_gene: TRBV9; abundance: once; j_gene: TRBJ1-5; CDR3nt: TGTGCCAGCAGCGTAGCCCCAGATAGCAATCAGCCCCAGCATTTT; CDR3aa: CASSVAPDSNQPQHF